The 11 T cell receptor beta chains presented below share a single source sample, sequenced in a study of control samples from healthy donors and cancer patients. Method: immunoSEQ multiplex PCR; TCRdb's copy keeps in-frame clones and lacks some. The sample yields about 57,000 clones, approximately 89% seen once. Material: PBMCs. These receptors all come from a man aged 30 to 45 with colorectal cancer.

CDR3: CASSESPYGSYGYTF. The DNA for the CDR3 is TGTGCCAGCAGTGAATCACCCTATGGGTCCTATGGCTACACCTTC. This chain uses TRBV6-1 with TRBJ1-2; D is ambiguous. This CDR3 region has 15 residues. Germline CDR1 reads MNHNS; CDR2 reads SASEGT. Between the trimmed V and J ends, which lost 2 bases and 4 bases, there was a span of 14 bases.

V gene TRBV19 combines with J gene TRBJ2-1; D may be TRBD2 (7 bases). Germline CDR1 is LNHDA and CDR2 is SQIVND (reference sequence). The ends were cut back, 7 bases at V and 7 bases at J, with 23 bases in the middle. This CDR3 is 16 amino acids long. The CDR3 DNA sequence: TGTGCCAGTAAGGAAGGCGAGGGGGGGGAGACTAATGAGCAGTTCTTC. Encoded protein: CASKEGEGGETNEQFF.

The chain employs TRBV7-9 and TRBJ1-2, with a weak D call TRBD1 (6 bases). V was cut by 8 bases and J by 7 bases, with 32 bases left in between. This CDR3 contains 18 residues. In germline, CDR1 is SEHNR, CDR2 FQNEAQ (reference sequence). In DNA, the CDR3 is TGTGCCAGCTGCTCCAGTTCAACCGCAGGGGTCGGGGTATGTGGCTACACCTTC. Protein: CASCSSSTAGVGVCGYTF.

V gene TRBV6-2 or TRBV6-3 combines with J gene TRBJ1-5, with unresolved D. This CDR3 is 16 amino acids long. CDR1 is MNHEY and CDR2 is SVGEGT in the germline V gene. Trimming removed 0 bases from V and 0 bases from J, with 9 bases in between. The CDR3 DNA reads TGTGCCAGCAGTTACTCTGGACGGTATAGCAATCAGCCCCAGCATTTT. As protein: CASSYSGRYSNQPQHF.

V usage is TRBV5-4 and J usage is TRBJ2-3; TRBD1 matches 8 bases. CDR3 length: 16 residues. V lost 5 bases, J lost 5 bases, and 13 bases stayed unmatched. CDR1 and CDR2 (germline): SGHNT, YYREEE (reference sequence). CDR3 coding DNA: TGTGCCAGCAGTAGACTTCAGGGGGCGCTGGGAGATACGCAGTATTTT. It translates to CASSRLQGALGDTQYF.

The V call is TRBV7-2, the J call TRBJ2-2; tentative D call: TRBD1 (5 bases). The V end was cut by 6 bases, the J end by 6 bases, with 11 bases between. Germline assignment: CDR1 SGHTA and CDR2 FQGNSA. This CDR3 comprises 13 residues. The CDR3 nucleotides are TGTGCCAGCAGGGAGCAGGGTGCCGGGGAGCTGTTTTTT. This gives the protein CASREQGAGELFF.

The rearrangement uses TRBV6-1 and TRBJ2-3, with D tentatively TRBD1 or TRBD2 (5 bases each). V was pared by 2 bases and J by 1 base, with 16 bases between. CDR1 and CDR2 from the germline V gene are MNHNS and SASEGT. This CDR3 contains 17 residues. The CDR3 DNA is TGTGCCAGCAGTGAACCGCGAGGGGCTCTGGGCACAGATACGCAGTATTTT. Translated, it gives CASSEPRGALGTDTQYF.

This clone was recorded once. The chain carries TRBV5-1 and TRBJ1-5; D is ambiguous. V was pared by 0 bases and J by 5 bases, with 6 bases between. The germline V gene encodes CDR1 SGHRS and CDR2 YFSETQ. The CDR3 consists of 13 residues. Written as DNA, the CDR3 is TGCGCCAGCAGCTTGGCTCCCGATCAGCCCCAGCATTTT. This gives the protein CASSLAPDQPQHF.

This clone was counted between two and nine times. The CDR3 DNA reads as TGTGCCTCGGACGCGGGACTGGGCAAAAACATTCAGTACTTC. As protein: CASDAGLGKNIQYF. V usage is TRBV6-5 and J usage is TRBJ2-4; TRBD2 is a possible D gene (6 bases). Germline V gene lookup returns CDR1 MNHEY and CDR2 SVGAGI. This CDR3 comprises 14 residues. Trimming cost V 11 bases and J 3 bases, with 17 bases left between them.

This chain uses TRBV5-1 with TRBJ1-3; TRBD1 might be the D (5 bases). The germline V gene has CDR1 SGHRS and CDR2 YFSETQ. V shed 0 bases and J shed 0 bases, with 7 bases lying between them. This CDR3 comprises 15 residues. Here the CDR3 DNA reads TGCGCCAGCAGCTTGGCCGACAGCTCTGGAAACACCATATATTTT. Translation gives CASSLADSSGNTIYF.

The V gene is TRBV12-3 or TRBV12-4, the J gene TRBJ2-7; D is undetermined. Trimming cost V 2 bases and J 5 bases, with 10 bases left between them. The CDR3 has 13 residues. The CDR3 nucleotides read TGTGCCAGCAGTTTACTACGTGGACACGAGCAGTACTTC. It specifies CASSLLRGHEQYF.